Shown below are 23 T cell receptor beta chains from a single sample sequenced in a study of T cell responses to AZD1222 COVID-19 vaccine. Here immunoSEQ multiplex PCR was the method, and the copy in TCRdb shows in-frame clones only, minus some. This sample yields 170,000 or so clones, of which approximately 90% are seen a single time; 2.6% belongs to the top ten. The starting material was peripheral blood, obtained on day 0 of AZD1222 vaccination. These receptors all stem from an adult in good health.

This clone came up a few times. This chain joins TRBV21-1 and TRBJ2-1; TRBD1 is taken as the D call from the table, unchecked against the DNA. TRBV21-1 is reported as a pseudogene. This CDR3 comprises 13 residues. Written as DNA, the CDR3 is TGTGCCAGCCGGGACAGGGGGGACAATGAGCAGTTCTTC. Translated, it gives CASRDRGDNEQFF.

The chain links TRBV6-5 to TRBJ2-5; 9 nucleotides agree with TRBD1. V trimming: 0 bases; J trimming: 5 bases; junction bases outside the gene matches: 4. The CDR3 sequence is 15 residues long. CDR1 and CDR2 from the germline V gene are MNHEY and SVGAGI. CDR3 loop: CASSYSRQGVETQYF. The CDR3 nucleotides are TGTGCCAGCAGTTACTCGAGACAGGGGGTCGAGACCCAGTACTTC.

The J gene is TRBJ2-2, the V gene TRBV7-3, with TRBD1 identical over 11 bases. CDR3 length: 16 amino acids. V shed 5 bases and J 7 bases; nucleotides not matched to a gene: 9. Germline V gene data show CDR1 as SGHTA and CDR2 as FQGTGA. The DNA of the CDR3 is TGTGCCAGCAGCCTAGCAGGACAGGGGGCTATCGGGGAGCTGTTTTTT. It translates to CASSLAGQGAIGELFF. The variable domain in full, completed from reference TRBV7-3 and TRBJ2-2, reads GAGVSQTPSNKVTEKGKYVELRCDPISGHTALYWYRQSLGQGPEFLIYFQGTGAADDSGLPNDRFFAVRPEGSVSTLKIQRTERGDSAVYLCASSLAGQGAIGELFFGEGSRLTVL.

The rearrangement joins TRBV11-3 to TRBJ2-3, with D possibly being TRBD1 (5 bases). Germline lookup yields CDR1 SGHNT and CDR2 YENEEA. The CDR3 is 12 residues long. With 0 bases removed from V and 8 bases from J, the gap between germline ends came to 6 bases. CDR3 in amino acids: CASSLEGVTQYF. The CDR3 bases are TGTGCCAGCAGCTTAGAAGGGGTTACGCAGTATTTT.

J is TRBJ1-2 and V is TRBV27, with 8 bases that match TRBD1. The germline CDR1 and CDR2 sequences are MNHEY and SMNVEV (reference sequence). V dropped 4 bases and J dropped 5; count of bases not matched to a gene: 3. The CDR3 length is 13 residues. CDR3 in DNA: TGTGCCAGCAGTTGGACAGGGAGTTATGGCTACACCTTC. This sequence encodes CASSWTGSYGYTF.

The chain uses TRBV15 and TRBJ2-3; 8 positions match TRBD2. This CDR3 has 15 residues. Germline CDR1 reads LNHNV; CDR2 reads YYDKDF (reference sequence). Germline trimming cut 3 bases from V and 1 base from J; bases unmatched to any gene: 3. The chain's CDR3 is CATSRPGGGTDTQYF. The CDR3 DNA sequence: TGTGCCACCAGCAGGCCGGGGGGGGGCACAGATACGCAGTATTTT.

The J gene is TRBJ2-7, the V gene TRBV9; possible D gene TRBD2, 6 bases. The CDR3 loop spans 15 amino acids. V was clipped by 0 bases and J by 2 bases, with 12 bases between them. Germline loops: CDR1 SGDLS, CDR2 YYNGEE. Here the CDR3 reads CASSVGGLFAYEQYF. CDR3 nucleotides: TGTGCCAGCAGCGTAGGGGGACTCTTTGCCTACGAGCAGTACTTC.

This sequence joins TRBV6-5 and TRBJ1-2; no clear D gene. This CDR3 is built from 13 residues. V lost 0 bases, J lost 6 bases, and 8 bases lay in between. The germline CDR1 and CDR2 sequences are MNHEY and SVGAGI. The CDR3 DNA reads TGTGCCAGCAGTTACTCACTGGGCAATGGCTACACCTTC. Its translation: CASSYSLGNGYTF.

This chain joins TRBV6-4 and TRBJ1-1, with no clear D. CDR3 length: 14 amino acids. Germline V gives CDR1 MRHNA, CDR2 SNTAGT. The V end lost 6 bases, the J end lost 2 bases, and 13 bases lay between the germline ends. The CDR3 sequence is CASRMTPANTEAFF. As DNA, the CDR3 is TGTGCCAGCAGGATGACTCCGGCTAACACTGAAGCTTTCTTT.

J is TRBJ2-7 and V is TRBV6-4; TRBD2 agrees at 9 bases. Germline V gene lookup returns CDR1 MRHNA and CDR2 SNTAGT. Trimming cost V 2 bases and J 5 bases; bases outside gene matches: 7. The CDR3 has 15 amino acids. In DNA, the CDR3 is TGTGCCAGCAGTGACGGTCCTAGCGGGATGAACGAGCAGTACTTC. Protein: CASSDGPSGMNEQYF.

This chain connects TRBV1 to TRBJ2-7; TRBD2, the table's D call, lacks a check against the DNA. TRBV1 has pseudogene status. This CDR3 is 18 amino acids long. The DNA for the CDR3 is TGCACCAGCAGCCAAGAGACTTACAGCGGGCCCCACTCCTACGAGCAGTACTTC. Its translation is CTSSQETYSGPHSYEQYF.

CDR3 protein: CAWSLPGLAGGTQYF. The CDR3 nucleotides read TGTGCCTGGAGTTTGCCGGGACTAGCGGGGGGTACGCAGTATTTT. The V gene is TRBV30, the J gene TRBJ2-3, with 15 nucleotides matching TRBD2. Germline-derived CDR1 and CDR2 are GTSNPN and SVGIG (reference sequence). The trim removed 2 bases at V and 8 bases at J, leaving 5 bases unmatched. The CDR3 consists of 15 residues.

The chain links TRBV11-3 to TRBJ2-6; no clear D. There are 15 residues in the CDR3. V gave up 5 bases and J gave up 4 bases, with 12 bases separating them. Germline V CDR1 and CDR2: SGHNT, YENEEA. The CDR3 region is CASSPGGTGANVLTF. CDR3 DNA sequence: TGTGCCAGCAGCCCGGGTGGTACAGGGGCCAACGTCCTGACTTTC.

The chain carries TRBV9 and TRBJ2-3; D is ambiguous. V was cut by 0 bases and J by 2 bases, with 10 bases left in between. The CDR3 contains 15 residues. Germline-derived CDR1 and CDR2 are SGDLS and YYNGEE. Here the CDR3 DNA reads TGTGCCAGCAGCGTAGCTGGTCTAGACACAGATACGCAGTATTTT. Amino acid sequence: CASSVAGLDTDTQYF.

This chain links TRBV16 with TRBJ1-1; 11 bases line up with TRBD1. J was trimmed by 7 bases and V by 0 bases; bases with no gene match: 4. CDR1 is KGHSY and CDR2 is FQNENV in the germline V gene. The CDR3 spans 15 residues. CDR3 region: CASSQSGTGGLEAFF. The CDR3 region has the DNA TGTGCCAGCAGCCAATCGGGGACAGGGGGTCTTGAAGCTTTCTTT.

V and J are TRBV19 and TRBJ2-1, with 13 bases matching TRBD2. Per germline, CDR1 LNHDA and CDR2 SQIVND (reference sequence). The V gene end was trimmed by 4 bases and the J gene end by 1 base; junction bases not matched to a gene: 4. This CDR3 spans 17 amino acids. The CDR3 is CASSTRTSGRSYNEQFF. DNA of the CDR3: TGTGCCAGTAGTACACGGACTAGCGGGAGATCCTACAATGAGCAGTTCTTC.

The chain is built from TRBV7-6 and TRBJ1-2; TRBD1 agrees at 7 bases. Losses at the gene ends were 5 bases for V and 5 bases for J; bases not matched to a gene: 14. The CDR3 loop spans 16 amino acids. Germline V lookup: CDR1 SGHVS, CDR2 FNYEAQ. The CDR3 coding sequence is TGTGCCAGCAGCACCCAACCAGGGGGGCGGGGGTATGGCTACACCTTC. Translation gives CASSTQPGGRGYGYTF.

This chain connects TRBV28 to TRBJ1-5, with TRBD1 as a possible D gene (5 bases). The germline V gene has CDR1 MDHEN and CDR2 SYDVKM. The CDR3 sequence is 14 residues long. Trimming shortened V by 6 bases and J by 4 bases, and 13 bases separated the two germline ends. CDR3 nucleotides: TGTGCCAGCAGCCAGGGAGGGAATAATCAGCCCCAGCATTTT. Protein sequence: CASSQGGNNQPQHF. The full variable domain, its missing parts supplied by reference TRBV28 and TRBJ1-5, is DVKVTQSSRYLVKRTGEKVFLECVQDMDHENMFWYRQDPGLGLRLIYFSYDVKMKEKGDIPEGYSVSREKKERFSLILESASTNQTSMYLCASSQGGNNQPQHFGDGTRLSIL.

This clone was seen just once. The chain employs TRBV30 and TRBJ1-2; 10 bases are a match to TRBD1. Trimming removed 7 bases from V and 8 bases from J; junction bases left unmatched: 4. Germline lookup yields CDR1 GTSNPN and CDR2 SVGIG (reference sequence). The CDR3 covers 11 residues. The DNA of the CDR3 is TGTGCCTCCGACAGGGGGCCGGGCTACACCTTC. It translates to CASDRGPGYTF.

This chain connects TRBV6-1 to TRBJ1-3; perhaps TRBD1 as D (5 bases). This CDR3 comprises 16 residues. V lost 3 bases to trimming and J lost 0 bases, with 12 bases between them. CDR1 is MNHNS, CDR2 SASEGT, per germline. CDR3 residues: CASSDLGTHSGNTIYF. Written as DNA, the CDR3 is TGTGCCAGCAGTGATTTGGGGACCCACTCTGGAAACACCATATATTTT.

The V and J genes are TRBV6-2 or TRBV6-3 and TRBJ1-2; D is ambiguous. Trimming took 4 bases from V and 1 from J, leaving 22 bases between them. The CDR3 is made up of 18 amino acids. Per the germline V gene, CDR1 is MNHEY and CDR2 is SVGEGT. The CDR3 nucleotides read TGTGCCAGCAGTTTCCCGGACGGACCGACACCTTATAACTATGGCTACACCTTC. Translation: CASSFPDGPTPYNYGYTF.

The chain couples TRBV19 to TRBJ2-5; D not certain. This CDR3 has 13 residues. In germline, CDR1 is LNHDA, CDR2 SQIVND (reference sequence). Trimming stripped 3 bases from V and 4 bases from J, with 9 bases between. The CDR3 region has the DNA TGTGCCAGTAGTATTAGGCTGGCAGAGACCCAGTACTTC. Its translation: CASSIRLAETQYF.

The CDR3 bases are TGTGCCAGCAGCGAGACAGGGTTCAGCTCCTACGAGCAGTACTTC. Its protein product is CASSETGFSSYEQYF. This sequence joins TRBV6-5 and TRBJ2-7, with TRBD1 matching 7 bases. Germline CDR1 and CDR2: MNHEY and SVGAGI. The CDR3 has 15 amino acids. V was pared by 6 bases and J by 0 bases, with 8 bases of the junction left unmatched.